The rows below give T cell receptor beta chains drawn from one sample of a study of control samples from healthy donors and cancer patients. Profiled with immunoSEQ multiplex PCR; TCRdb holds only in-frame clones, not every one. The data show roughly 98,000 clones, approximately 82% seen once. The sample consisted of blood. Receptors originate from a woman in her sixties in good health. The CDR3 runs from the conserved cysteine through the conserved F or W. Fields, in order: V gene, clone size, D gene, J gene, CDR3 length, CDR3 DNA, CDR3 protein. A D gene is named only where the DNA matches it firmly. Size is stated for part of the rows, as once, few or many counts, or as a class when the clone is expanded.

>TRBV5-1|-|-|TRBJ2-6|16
TGCGCCAGCAGCTTGGCCGGTCACTCTGGGGCCAACGTCCTGACTTTC
CASSLAGHSGANVLTF
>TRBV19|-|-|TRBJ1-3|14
TGTGCCAGTAGCGGACGTAGCTCTGGAAACACCATATATTTT
CASSGRSSGNTIYF
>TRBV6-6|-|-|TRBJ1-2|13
TGTGCCAGCAGCCACCTCGTGGGGCTCGGCTACACCTTC
CASSHLVGLGYTF
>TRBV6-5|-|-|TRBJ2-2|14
TGTGCCAGCAGTCCTTGGACAGTCCGTTGGGAGCTGTTTTTT
CASSPWTVRWELFF
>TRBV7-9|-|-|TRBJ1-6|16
TGTGCCAGCAGCCGAGGACAGAAGAGCGTTGGTTCACCCCTCCACTTT
CASSRGQKSVGSPLHF
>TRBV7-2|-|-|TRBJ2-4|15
TGTGCCAGCAGCTACCAGGGGGGGCCTGGAAACATTCAGTACTTC
CASSYQGGPGNIQYF
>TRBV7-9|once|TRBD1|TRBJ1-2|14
TGTGCCAGCAGCCCCGGACAGGGGGGGTTTGGCTACACCTTC
CASSPGQGGFGYTF
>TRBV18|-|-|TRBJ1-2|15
TGTGCCAGCTCACTACAAGGGACACGTAACTATGGCTACACCTTC
CASSLQGTRNYGYTF
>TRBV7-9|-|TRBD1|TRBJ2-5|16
TGTGCCAGCAGCCTAGGACAGGGTAGCGGCCAAGAGACCCAGTACTTC
CASSLGQGSGQETQYF
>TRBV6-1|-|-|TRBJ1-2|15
TGTGCCAGCAGTGAAATATGGCAACGGGGGTCTGGCTACACCTTC
CASSEIWQRGSGYTF
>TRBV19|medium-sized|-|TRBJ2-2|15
TGTGCCAGTAGTATAGGCAGGGTGGGAACCGGGGAGCTGTTTTTT
CASSIGRVGTGELFF
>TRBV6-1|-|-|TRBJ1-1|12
TGTGCCAGCAGTGAATTGGTGGGCGAAGCTTTCTTT
CASSELVGEAFF
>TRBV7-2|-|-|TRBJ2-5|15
TGTGCCAGCAGCTTAGAAGGCCGGGGGATGGGGACCCAGTACTTC
CASSLEGRGMGTQYF
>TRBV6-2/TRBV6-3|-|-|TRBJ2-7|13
TGTGCCAGCAGTCCCCCGCAGGCCTACGAGCAGTACTTC
CASSPPQAYEQYF
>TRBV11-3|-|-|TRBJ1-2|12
TGTGCCAGCAGCGACGGGGTCGATGGCTACACCTTC
CASSDGVDGYTF
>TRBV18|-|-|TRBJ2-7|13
TGTGCCAGCTCACCTTCAATCAACTACGAGCAGTACTTC
CASSPSINYEQYF
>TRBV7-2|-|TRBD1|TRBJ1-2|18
TGTGCCAGCAGCTTGGGGGGAGGGGGCCGGTCCCTCATCTATGGCTACACCTTC
CASSLGGGGRSLIYGYTF
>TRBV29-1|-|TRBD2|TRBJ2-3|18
TGCAGCGGATGGACTAGCGGGAGAAGGCTCTCCCTGGGAGATACGCAGTATTTT
CSGWTSGRRLSLGDTQYF
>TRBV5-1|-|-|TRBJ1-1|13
TGCGCCAGCAGCACCACCCAGAACACTGAAGCTTTCTTT
CASSTTQNTEAFF
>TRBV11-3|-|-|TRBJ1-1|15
TGTGCCAGCAGCCGATCACCAGGGTTGGGCACTGAAGCTTTCTTT
CASSRSPGLGTEAFF
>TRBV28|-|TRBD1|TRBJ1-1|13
TGTGCCAGCAGGCCAGGGACAGGGGGCACAACTTTCTTT
CASRPGTGGTTFF
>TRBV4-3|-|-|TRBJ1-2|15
TGCGCCAGCAGCCAAGAGGGGGGAGTCTCTGCTGGCTACACCTTC
CASSQEGGVSAGYTF
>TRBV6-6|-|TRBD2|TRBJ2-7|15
TGTGCCAGCAGTGACCGGAAGCGGGGGGGTTACGAGCAGTACTTC
CASSDRKRGGYEQYF
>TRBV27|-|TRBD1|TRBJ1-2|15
TGTGCCAGCAGTTCCCGACAGGGTCGGGACTATGGCTACACCTTC
CASSSRQGRDYGYTF
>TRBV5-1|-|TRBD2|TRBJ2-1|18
TGCGCCAGCAGTTATGGACTAGCGACAATCCCCACGGGGAATGAGCAGTTCTTC
CASSYGLATIPTGNEQFF
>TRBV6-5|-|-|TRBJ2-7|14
TGTGCCAGCAGGCCACCCGGGTCCCACTACGAGCAGTACTTC
CASRPPGSHYEQYF
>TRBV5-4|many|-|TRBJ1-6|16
TGTGCCAGCAGCTTGGACGTAAGTTCGCGAAGTTCACCCCTCCACTTT
CASSLDVSSRSSPLHF
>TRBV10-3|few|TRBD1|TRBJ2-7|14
TGTGCCATCAGTCCCGGGACAGGGACCTACGAGCAGTACTTC
CAISPGTGTYEQYF
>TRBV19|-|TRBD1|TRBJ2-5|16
TGTGCCAGTAGTGTGCCGGACAGGGGGCGAGAAGAGACCCAGTACTTC
CASSVPDRGREETQYF
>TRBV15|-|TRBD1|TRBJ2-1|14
TGTGCCACCAGCAGGGACAGGGGCTACAATGAGCAGTTCTTC
CATSRDRGYNEQFF
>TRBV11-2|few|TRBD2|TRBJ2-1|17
TGTGCCAGCAGCCGATCGGTGGGACTAGCGGATTACAATGAGCAGTTCTTC
CASSRSVGLADYNEQFF
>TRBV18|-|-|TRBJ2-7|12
TGTGCCAGCTCACGATCGACCGGCGAGCAGTACTTC
CASSRSTGEQYF
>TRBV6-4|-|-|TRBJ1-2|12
TGTGCCAGCAGTGCAGAGGGCCCTCGGCCGATATTC
CASSAEGPRPIF
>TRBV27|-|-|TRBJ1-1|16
TGTGCCAGCCGGTATTACCCATCGACAGGAGTTGCTGAAGCTTTCTTT
CASRYYPSTGVAEAFF
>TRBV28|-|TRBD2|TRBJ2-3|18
TGTGCCAGCAGTTTAATGGGACTAGCGGGAGGGGGGACAGATACGCAGTATTTT
CASSLMGLAGGGTDTQYF
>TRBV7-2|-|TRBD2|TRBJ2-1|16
TGTGCCAGCAGCCTGAATAGCGGGGGAGGGCGAGATGAGCAGTTCTTC
CASSLNSGGGRDEQFF
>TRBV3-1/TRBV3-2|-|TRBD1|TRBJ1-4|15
TGTGCCAGCAGCCATCGACAGGGTTTGGAGGAAAAACTGTTTTTT
CASSHRQGLEEKLFF
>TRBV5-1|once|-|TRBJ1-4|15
TGCGCCAGCAGCCCACAGGGAAGGGAGGCTGAAAAACTGTTTTTT
CASSPQGREAEKLFF
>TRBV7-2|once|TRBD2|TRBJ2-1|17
TGTGCCAGCAGCTTAAGTATTAGCGGGAGTTTATCCAATGAGCAGTTCTTC
CASSLSISGSLSNEQFF
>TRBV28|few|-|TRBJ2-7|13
TGTGCCAGCAGTTGGGCTAGCGAGAACGAGCAGTACTTC
CASSWASENEQYF
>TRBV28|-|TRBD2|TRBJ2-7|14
TGTGCCAGCAGCTACAGCGGGAACGGATACGAGCAGTACTTC
CASSYSGNGYEQYF